This T cell receptor (beta chain) was captured by sequencing in a study of OX40 agonist ivuxolimab in advanced cancers. Generated by immunoSEQ multiplex PCR, the TCRdb table keeps only in-frame clones and is missing some. The repertoire holds under 90,000 clones, with roughly 80% as singletons. CDR3 length: 15 residues. With 4 bases clipped from V and 6 bases from J, the junction kept 6 bases outside the gene matches. Germline V gives CDR1 KGHSH, CDR2 LQKENI. The J gene is TRBJ2-2, the V gene TRBV18; TRBD1 aligns across 9 bases. The sample in question was CD4+ or CD8+ T cells sorted from blood, obtained in a trial of the OX40 agonist ivuxolimab. This clonotype was obtained from an adult with an advanced solid tumor such as melanoma, head and neck, liver or kidney cancer. The DNA of the CDR3 is TGTGCCAGCTCACGTCCGGGACAGGGACCCGGGGAGCTGTTTTTT. Protein product: CASSRPGQGPGELFF.